This entry lists 5 T cell receptor beta chains sequenced from one sample in a study of blood T cell repertoires in COVID-19. Clones were read by immunoSEQ multiplex PCR, and TCRdb kept only the in-frame ones, dropping some. Among some 42,000 clones, 70% to 90% were seen once, and the ten largest hold around 2.3%. Source material: peripheral blood. These receptors originate from a human donor in a cohort sampled during active COVID-19.

In this sample, this clone turned up once. The chain uses TRBV14 and TRBJ2-3, with TRBD2 matching 8 bases. Germline V gene data show CDR1 as SGHDN and CDR2 as FVKESK. The junction had 5 bases not matched to a gene; V was cut back by 5 bases and J by 4 bases. The CDR3 contains 14 residues. CDR3 sequence: CASSIPGGPDTQYF. CDR3 DNA sequence: TGTGCCAGCAGCATTCCGGGGGGGCCAGATACGCAGTATTTT.

J is TRBJ2-5 and V is TRBV6-6; D remains ambiguous. The CDR3 spans 13 residues. Deletions cut 3 bases from V and 5 bases from J, with 10 bases between. Germline V gives CDR1 MNHNY, CDR2 SVGAGI (reference sequence). DNA for the CDR3: TGTGCCAGCAGTTATGGCGGCCGCGAGACCCAGTACTTC. This codes for CASSYGGRETQYF.

The CDR3 DNA is TGTGCCAGTAGTATCCGGGACAGGGGAGACACTGAAGCTTTCTTT. It encodes CASSIRDRGDTEAFF. The V call is TRBV19, the J call TRBJ1-1; 10 bases map to TRBD1. The germline CDR1 and CDR2 sequences are LNHDA and SQIVND (reference sequence). The CDR3 covers 15 residues. J gave up 3 bases and V 3 bases, and 4 bases lay outside the gene matches.

The V and J genes are TRBV5-5 and TRBJ2-7; 7 bases line up with TRBD1. V was clipped by 1 base and J by 1 base; unmatched bases: 5. The CDR3 runs 15 residues. Germline V lookup: CDR1 SGHKS, CDR2 YYEKEE (reference sequence). This CDR3 is CASSLTGAFSYEQYF. CDR3 nucleotides: TGTGCCAGCAGCTTGACAGGGGCGTTTTCCTACGAGCAGTACTTC.

The genes are TRBV18 and TRBJ2-5; TRBD2 might be the D (5 bases). V lost 3 bases and J 5 bases, leaving 16 bases between the germline ends. Looked up from germline, CDR1 is KGHSH and CDR2 is LQKENI. CDR3 length: 15 residues. DNA of the CDR3: TGTGCCAGCTCACCGGCGGGTGCCCAGTCGGAGACCCAGTACTTC. This translates into CASSPAGAQSETQYF.